The subject of this entry is one T cell receptor (beta chain). The data were obtained in a study of shared clonotypes between healthy human individuals. Overall study: Serving as donors were two women and a few men, whose ages spanned 18 to 49. Three plates each covered CD4 naive and memory; CD8 naive two, CD8 memory one.

Replicate PCRs from sorted subsets contained roughly 190 ng DNA, which is around 30,000 T cell genomes. Method: immunoSEQ multiplex PCR; TCRdb's copy keeps in-frame clones and lacks some. The data hold under 1 million clones, with about 96% observed a single time. This CDR3 region has 15 residues. The junction had 10 bases not matched to a gene; V was cut back by 4 bases and J by 3 bases. CDR1 is SGHKS, CDR2 YYEKEE, per germline (reference sequence). Naive-designated CD8 cells lacked CD45RO, were positively enriched for CCR7, and omitted terminally differentiated effector memory CD45RA+ cells. Sequenced sample: naive CD8+ T cells sorted from blood. The gene calls are TRBV5-5 and TRBJ2-7; TRBD2 agrees at 7 bases. This clonotype was sampled from a man younger than 40 in good health. The CDR3 DNA follows: TGTGCCAGCAGCCCCTGGGTAGCGGGCCTCTACGAGCAGTACTTC. This translates into CASSPWVAGLYEQYF. The full variable domain, rest sourced from reference TRBV5-5 and TRBJ2-7, is DAGVTQSPTHLIKTRGQQVTLRCSPISGHKSVSWYQQVLGQGPQFIFQYYEKEERGRGNFPDRFSARQFPNYSSELNVNALLLGDSALYLCASSPWVAGLYEQYFGPGTRLTVT.